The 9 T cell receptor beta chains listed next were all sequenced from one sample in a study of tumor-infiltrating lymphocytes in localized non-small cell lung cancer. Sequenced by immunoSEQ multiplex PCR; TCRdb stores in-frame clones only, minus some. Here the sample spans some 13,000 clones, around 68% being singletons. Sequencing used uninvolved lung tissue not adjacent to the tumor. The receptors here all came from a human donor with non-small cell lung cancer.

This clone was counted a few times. CDR3 bases: TGTGCCAGTAGTATAGTATCAGGGGGCGGTAATGAAGCTTTCTTT. As protein: CASSIVSGGGNEAFF. The chain is built from TRBV19 and TRBJ1-1, with TRBD1 matching 8 bases. The CDR3 length is 15 residues. Germline V gives CDR1 LNHDA, CDR2 SQIVND (reference sequence). V was clipped by 1 base and J by 7 bases; unmatched bases: 8.

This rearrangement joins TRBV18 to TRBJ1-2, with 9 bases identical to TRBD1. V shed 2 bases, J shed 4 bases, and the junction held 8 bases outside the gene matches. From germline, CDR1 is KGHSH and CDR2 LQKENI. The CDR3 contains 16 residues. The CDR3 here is CASSPSQGAGRYGYTF. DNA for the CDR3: TGTGCCAGCTCACCATCACAGGGGGCCGGCCGCTATGGCTACACCTTC.

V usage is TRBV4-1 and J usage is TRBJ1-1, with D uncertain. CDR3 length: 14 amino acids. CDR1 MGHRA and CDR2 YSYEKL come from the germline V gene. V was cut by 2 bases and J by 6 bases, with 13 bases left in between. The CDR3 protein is CASSQRMEKAEAFF. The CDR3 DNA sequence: TGCGCCAGCAGCCAACGGATGGAAAAGGCTGAAGCTTTCTTT.

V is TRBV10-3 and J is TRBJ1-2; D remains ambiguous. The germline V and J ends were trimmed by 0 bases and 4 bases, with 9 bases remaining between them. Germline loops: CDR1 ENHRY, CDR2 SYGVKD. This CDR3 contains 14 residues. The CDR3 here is CAISESTGSYGYTF. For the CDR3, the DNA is TGTGCCATCAGTGAGTCGACGGGATCCTATGGCTACACCTTC.

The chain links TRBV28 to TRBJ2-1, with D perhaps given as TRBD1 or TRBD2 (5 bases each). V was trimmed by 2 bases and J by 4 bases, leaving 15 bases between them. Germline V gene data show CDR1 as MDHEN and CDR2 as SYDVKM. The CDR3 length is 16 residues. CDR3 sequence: CASSLRRGQIYNEQFF. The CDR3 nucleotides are TGTGCCAGCAGTTTACGCCGGGGCCAGATATACAATGAGCAGTTCTTC.

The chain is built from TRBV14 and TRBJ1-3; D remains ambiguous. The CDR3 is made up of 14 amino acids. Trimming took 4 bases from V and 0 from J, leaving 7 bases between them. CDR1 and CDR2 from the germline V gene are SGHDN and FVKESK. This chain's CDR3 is CASSLRGSGNTIYF. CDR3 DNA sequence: TGTGCCAGCAGCCTGCGAGGCTCTGGAAACACCATATATTTT.

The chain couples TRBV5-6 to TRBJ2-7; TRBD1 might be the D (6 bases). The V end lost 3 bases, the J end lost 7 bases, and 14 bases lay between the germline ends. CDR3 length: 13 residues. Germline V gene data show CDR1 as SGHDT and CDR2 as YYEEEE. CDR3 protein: CASSSRGGPEQYF. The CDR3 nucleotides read TGTGCCAGCAGCTCGCGAGGGGGTCCTGAGCAGTACTTC.

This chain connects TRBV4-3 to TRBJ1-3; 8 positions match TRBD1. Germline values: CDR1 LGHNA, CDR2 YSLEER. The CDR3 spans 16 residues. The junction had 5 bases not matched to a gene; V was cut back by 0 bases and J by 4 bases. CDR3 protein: CASSQDWAGGGNTIYF. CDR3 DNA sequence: TGCGCCAGCAGCCAAGATTGGGCAGGGGGCGGAAACACCATATATTTT.

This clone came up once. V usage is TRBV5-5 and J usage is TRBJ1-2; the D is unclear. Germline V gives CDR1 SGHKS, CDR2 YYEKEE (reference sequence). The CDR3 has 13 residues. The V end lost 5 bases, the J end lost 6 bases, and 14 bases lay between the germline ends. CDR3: CASRMEGSNGYTF. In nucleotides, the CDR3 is TGTGCCAGCAGGATGGAGGGTTCAAATGGCTACACCTTC. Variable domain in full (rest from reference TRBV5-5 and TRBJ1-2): DAGVTQSPTHLIKTRGQQVTLRCSPISGHKSVSWYQQVLGQGPQFIFQYYEKEERGRGNFPDRFSARQFPNYSSELNVNALLLGDSALYLCASRMEGSNGYTFGSGTRLTVV.